This section outlines one T cell receptor beta chain sequence together with its context. Other DNA sequences in this sample translate to the same CDR3. The data stem from a study of blood T cell repertoires in COVID-19. Study-level information: The United States, Italy and Spain were the sources of the acute and convalescent COVID-19 samples. In each case, the material was cDNA or gDNA derived from T cells, B-cell-depleted T cells, or PBMCs.

Under the authors' procedure: Amplification with reference gene primers provided the estimates of nucleated cell counts. Produced via immunoSEQ multiplex PCR; TCRdb's table is partial and in-frame only. V, J and clone size are taken as reported in that table, and D and trimming were inferred from the DNA itself. Of nearly 45,000 clones in the sample, roughly 84% were seen once. The ends were cut back, 4 bases at V and 1 base at J, with 8 bases in the middle. Germline V gene lookup returns CDR1 SGHRS and CDR2 YFSETQ. This CDR3 contains 14 residues. The chain carries TRBV5-1 and TRBJ2-2, with a weak D call TRBD1 (5 bases). The TCR was taken from a woman of 80 years or more with acute or convalescent COVID-19. The sequencing sample was made of peripheral blood. CDR3 nucleotides: TGCGCCAGCAGCCCTGGACAGAACACCGGGGAGCTGTTTTTT. It yields the protein CASSPGQNTGELFF.